This T cell receptor (beta chain) was sequenced for a study of blood T cells in healthy people across ages (dated by TCRdb to between 2014 and 2017). Turning to the overall study: In model experiments, template switching captured roughly one uniquely barcoded TCR beta cDNA molecule for every two T cells. Donors of different ages were randomly distributed across sequencing lanes to avoid experimental bias. The donors were divided into four age groups: young (average 16 years), middle-aged (about 39), aged (under 70) and long-lived (roughly 82). To track age-related changes in TCR beta repertoire diversity, the study relied on deep sequencing normalized with unique cDNA molecular identifiers. Two additional independent replicas of 1 million unique cDNA reads from the same blood draw were analyzed for two donors (one aged 18 to 30 and one aged 80 or older).

The donors were 40 or so Caucasian individuals from Russia, aged roughly 6 to 100 years, who were systemically healthy. Each donor gave 9 to 10 milliliters of peripheral blood, collected into EDTA-treated Vacutainer tubes. Ficoll-Paque density-gradient centrifugation was used to isolate PBMCs, with at least 7 million per sample. Total RNA, at least 6 micrograms per sample, was extracted from PBMCs with Trizol reagent. Naive CD45RAhigh/CD27high T cell percentages were measured by flow cytometry on a PBMC aliquot from every donor. Summary of the overall study and its limitations: Compared with the aged group, the long-lived group had more naive CD4+ T cells, fewer expanded clones and increased TCR diversity, a pattern suggesting age selection. Total diversity estimates from one million sequenced T cells were considered lower bounds and underestimates. Since profiling was done on bulk unsorted PBMCs, naive and antigen-experienced compartments could not be conclusively compared. As age increased, observed TCR beta diversity per million T cells dropped in a roughly linear way, and a significant reduction was already evident by age about 40. The percentage of naive T cells measured by flow cytometry correlated strongly with observed TCR beta diversity. The CMV infection status of donors was not known, potentially confounding age-related changes in expanded clonotypes.

Receptor libraries were prepared by 5' RACE. The instrument given in TCRdb is Illumina HiSeq 2500. A second roughly 7 to 11 cycle PCR used a sample-barcoded 5' primer and a J-beta primer mix. Each TCR beta cDNA molecule received a unique molecular identifier from a template-switch 5' adaptor carrying 12 random nucleotides. Each sample yielded at least 2.5 million CDR3-containing paired-end reads. First-strand cDNA was synthesized from all RNA with the Mint cDNA synthesis kit, primed by a TRBC-specific oligonucleotide. After uracil-DNA glycosylase treatment, a first 18-cycle PCR used universal primers M1SS and BC2_uni_R on all cDNA. Turning to the authors' computational methods: For normalization, 1 million high-quality reads were randomly selected from each sample, with every read carrying a distinct molecular identifier. Instead of being binned into consensus sequences, reads that shared molecular identifiers were thrown out. MiTCR, with a Q25 quality threshold and the strictest error-elimination algorithm, was used for CDR3 identification, clonotype clustering and error correction. A nonparametric unseen species model with Euler transformation was used to estimate a lower bound on total TCR beta diversity. TCRdb reprocessed the public reads (quality trimming at Q25 with fastp, clone calling with MiXCR) and kept in-frame beta chains. Records with the same CDR3 protein are collapsed into one entry carrying the most frequent genes and DNA. These V and J calls are TCRdb output, not the study's own analysis. The sample table holds hundreds of thousands of distinct CDR3 sequences, of which 20% to 25% were seen once. The ten biggest clones cover roughly a fifth of the sample.

As concerns this clonotype: Its antigen specificity is not known. Base-call qualities are not available, and no considerably larger clone is one nucleotide away.

Trimming costs V 2 bases and J 3 bases, and their ends lie 16 bases apart. CDR1 and CDR2 (DFQATT, SNEGSKA) derive from the germline V gene (reference sequence). Taken from cysteine to phenylalanine, the CDR3 has 15 residues. The CDR3 DNA has 45 bases and is translated from base 1. The TCR was taken from a man in his 70s in good health. The V gene is TRBV20-1 and the J gene is TRBJ1-1, and TRBD1 may be the D gene, going by 5 matching bases. The sequenced sample consisted of blood. The nucleotide sequence reads as follows: TGCAGTGCTAGACCTTGGGGGGTGATGGACACTGAAGCTTTCTTT. It is translated as CSARPWGVMDTEAFF.